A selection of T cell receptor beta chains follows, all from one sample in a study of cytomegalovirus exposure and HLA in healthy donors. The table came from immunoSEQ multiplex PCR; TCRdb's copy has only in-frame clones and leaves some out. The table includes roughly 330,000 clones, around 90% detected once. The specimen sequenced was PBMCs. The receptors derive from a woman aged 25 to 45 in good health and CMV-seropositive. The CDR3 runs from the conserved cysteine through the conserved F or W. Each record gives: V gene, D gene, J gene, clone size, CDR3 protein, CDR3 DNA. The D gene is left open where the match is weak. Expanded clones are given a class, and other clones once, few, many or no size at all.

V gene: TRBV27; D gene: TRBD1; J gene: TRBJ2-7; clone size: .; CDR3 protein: CASSLRGQGVYEQYF; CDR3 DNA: TGTGCCAGCAGTTTAAGAGGACAGGGGGTTTACGAGCAGTACTTC
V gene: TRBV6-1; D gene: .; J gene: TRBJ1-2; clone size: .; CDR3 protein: CASSEAAGVYGYTF; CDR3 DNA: TGTGCCAGCAGTGAAGCTGCAGGGGTCTATGGCTACACCTTC
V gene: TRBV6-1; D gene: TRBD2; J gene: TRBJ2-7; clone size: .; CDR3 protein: CASLGLSYEQYF; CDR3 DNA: TGTGCCAGCTTGGGACTATCCTACGAGCAGTACTTC
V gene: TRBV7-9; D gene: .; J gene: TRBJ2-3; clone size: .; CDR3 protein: CASSLERATDTQYF; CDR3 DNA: TGTGCCAGCAGCTTAGAGCGGGCCACAGATACGCAGTATTTT
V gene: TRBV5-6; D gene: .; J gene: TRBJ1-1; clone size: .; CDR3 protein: CASILLGRMNTEAFF; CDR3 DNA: TGTGCCAGCATCCTACTGGGCCGAATGAACACTGAAGCTTTCTTT
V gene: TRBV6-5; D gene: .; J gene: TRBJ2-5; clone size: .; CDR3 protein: CASSYDLRGETQYF; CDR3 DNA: TGTGCCAGCAGTTACGACTTACGGGGGGAGACCCAGTACTTC
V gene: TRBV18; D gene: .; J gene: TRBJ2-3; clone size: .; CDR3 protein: CASSPPGSGDTQYF; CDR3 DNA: TGTGCCAGCTCACCACCTGGAAGTGGAGATACGCAGTATTTT
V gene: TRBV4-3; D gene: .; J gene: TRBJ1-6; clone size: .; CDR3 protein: CASSQAPGRSLHF; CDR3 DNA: TGCGCCAGCAGCCAAGCCCCGGGGAGGTCCCTCCACTTT
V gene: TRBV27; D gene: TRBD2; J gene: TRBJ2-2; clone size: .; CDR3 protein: CASSLSGTNTGELFF; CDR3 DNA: TGTGCCAGCAGCCTAAGCGGGACGAACACCGGGGAGCTGTTTTTT
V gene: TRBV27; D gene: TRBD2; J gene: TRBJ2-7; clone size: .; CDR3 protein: CASSLSPTAGLYEQYF; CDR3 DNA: TGTGCCAGCAGTTTATCCCCGACAGCGGGGCTTTACGAGCAGTACTTC
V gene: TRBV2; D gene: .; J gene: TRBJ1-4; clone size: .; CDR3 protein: CASKKEATNEKLFF; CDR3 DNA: TGTGCCAGCAAAAAAGAAGCAACTAATGAAAAACTGTTTTTT
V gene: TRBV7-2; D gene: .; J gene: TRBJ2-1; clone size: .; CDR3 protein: CASSLGAGRYNEQFF; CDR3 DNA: TGTGCCAGCAGCTTAGGGGCGGGGCGCTACAATGAGCAGTTCTTC
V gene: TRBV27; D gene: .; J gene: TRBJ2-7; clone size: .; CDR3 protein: CASSFSGEQYF; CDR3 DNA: TGTGCCAGCAGTTTTAGCGGCGAGCAGTACTTC
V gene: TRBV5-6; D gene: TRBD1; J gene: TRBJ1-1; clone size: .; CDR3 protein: CASSLNRGTEAFF; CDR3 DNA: TGTGCCAGCAGCTTGAACAGGGGCACTGAAGCTTTCTTT
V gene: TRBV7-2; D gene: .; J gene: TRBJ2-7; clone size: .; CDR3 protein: CASSLPRGTYEQYF; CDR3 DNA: TGTGCCAGCAGCTTGCCTAGAGGGACCTACGAGCAGTACTTC
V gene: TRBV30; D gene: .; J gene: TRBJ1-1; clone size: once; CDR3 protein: CAWSFSGTLNTEAFF; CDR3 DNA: TGTGCCTGGAGTTTCTCCGGGACATTGAACACTGAAGCTTTCTTT
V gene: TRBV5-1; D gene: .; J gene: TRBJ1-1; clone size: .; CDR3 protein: CASSLMGNTEAFF; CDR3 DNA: TGCGCCAGCAGCTTGATGGGGAACACTGAAGCTTTCTTT
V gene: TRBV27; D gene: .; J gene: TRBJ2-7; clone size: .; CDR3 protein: CASSWGFSYEQYF; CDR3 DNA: TGTGCCAGCAGCTGGGGGTTCTCCTACGAGCAGTACTTC
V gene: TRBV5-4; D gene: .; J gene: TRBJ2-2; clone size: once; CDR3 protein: CASSFPGQNTGELFF; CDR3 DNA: TGTGCCAGCAGCTTCCCGGGACAGAACACCGGGGAGCTGTTTTTT
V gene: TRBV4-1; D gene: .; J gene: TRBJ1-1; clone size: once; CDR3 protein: CASSRAVGGLMNTEAFF; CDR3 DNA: TGCGCCAGCAGCCGCGCGGTCGGGGGGCTGATGAACACTGAAGCTTTCTTT
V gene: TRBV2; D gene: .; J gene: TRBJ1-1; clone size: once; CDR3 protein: CASTEAGFTEAFF; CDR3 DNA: TGTGCCAGCACTGAAGCAGGGTTCACTGAAGCTTTCTTT
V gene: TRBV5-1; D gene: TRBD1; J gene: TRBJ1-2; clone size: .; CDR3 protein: CASSEGQGTYGYTF; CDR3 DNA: TGCGCCAGCAGCGAGGGACAGGGTACCTATGGCTACACCTTC
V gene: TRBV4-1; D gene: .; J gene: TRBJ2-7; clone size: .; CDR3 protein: CASSQREGYEQYF; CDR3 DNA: TGCGCCAGCAGCCAGAGAGAGGGCTACGAGCAGTACTTC
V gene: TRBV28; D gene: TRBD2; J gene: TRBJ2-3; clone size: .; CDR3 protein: CASRQYSGGTTDTQYF; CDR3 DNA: TGTGCCAGCAGGCAGTATAGCGGGGGGACCACAGATACGCAGTATTTT
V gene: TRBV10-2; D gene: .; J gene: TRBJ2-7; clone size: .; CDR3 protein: CASSHFTYEQYF; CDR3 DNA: TGCGCCAGCAGCCATTTTACCTACGAGCAGTACTTC
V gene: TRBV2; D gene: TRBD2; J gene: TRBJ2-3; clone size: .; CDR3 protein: CASSEGLALGGTDTQYF; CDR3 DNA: TGTGCCAGCAGTGAGGGACTAGCGTTGGGGGGCACAGATACGCAGTATTTT
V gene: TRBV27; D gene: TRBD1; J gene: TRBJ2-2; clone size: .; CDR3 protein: CASSLSEGGADTGELFF; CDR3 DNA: TGTGCCAGCAGTTTATCGGAAGGGGGCGCGGACACCGGGGAGCTGTTTTTT
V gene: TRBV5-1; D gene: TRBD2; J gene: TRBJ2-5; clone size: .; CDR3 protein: CASSFPKETSGTPRSQETQYF; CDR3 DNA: TGCGCCAGCAGCTTCCCCAAAGAAACTAGCGGGACCCCCCGGTCCCAAGAGACCCAGTACTTC
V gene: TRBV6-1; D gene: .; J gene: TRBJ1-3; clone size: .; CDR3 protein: CASSARRNLANTIYF; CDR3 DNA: TGTGCCAGCAGTGCCCGAAGGAATCTTGCGAACACCATATATTTT
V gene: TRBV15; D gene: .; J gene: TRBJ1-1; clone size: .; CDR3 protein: CATSYPAMTEAFF; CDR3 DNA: TGTGCCACCAGTTATCCAGCCATGACTGAAGCTTTCTTT
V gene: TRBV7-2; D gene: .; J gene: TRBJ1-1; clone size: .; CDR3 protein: CASSLGGFGLEAFF; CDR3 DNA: TGTGCCAGCAGCTTGGGAGGGTTTGGACTAGAAGCTTTCTTT
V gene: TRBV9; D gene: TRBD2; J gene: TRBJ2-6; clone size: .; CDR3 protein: CASSVPSGSGANVLTF; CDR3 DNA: TGTGCCAGCAGCGTACCTAGCGGATCTGGGGCCAACGTCCTGACTTTC
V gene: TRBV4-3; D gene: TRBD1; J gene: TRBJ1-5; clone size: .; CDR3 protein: CASSPDRGGQPQHF; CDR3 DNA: TGCGCCAGCAGCCCGGACAGGGGCGGCCAGCCCCAGCATTTT